A single sample is the source of the 22 T cell receptor beta chains below, sequenced in a study of cytomegalovirus exposure and HLA in healthy donors. The PCR contained 60 Vbeta and 13 Jbeta primers. The method was immunoSEQ multiplex PCR; TCRdb's version includes in-frame clones alone and lacks a portion of them. In the table there are about 180,000 clones, roughly three quarters of which are singletons. Sequencing was carried out using PBMCs. These receptors came from a woman in her twenties or thirties in good health and CMV-seropositive.

The chain has TRBV11-1 and TRBJ1-6; 7 nucleotides align to TRBD1. Germline CDR1 and CDR2: SGHAT and FQDESV (reference sequence). The CDR3 spans 14 residues. V gave up 4 bases and J gave up 7 bases; unmatched junction bases: 4. The CDR3 reads CASSSTGRNSPLHF. The CDR3 DNA sequence: TGTGCCAGCAGCTCGACAGGGAGAAATTCACCCCTCCACTTT.

The V and J genes are TRBV4-1 and TRBJ2-1; 8 bases map to TRBD1. CDR1 and CDR2 from the germline V gene are MGHRA and YSYEKL. V lost 4 bases and J lost 5; bases outside the gene matches: 7. The CDR3 contains 15 residues. Here the CDR3 reads CASSPSGGIDNEQFF. The CDR3 region has the DNA TGCGCCAGCAGCCCATCAGGGGGCATTGACAATGAGCAGTTCTTC.

The J gene is TRBJ2-5, the V gene TRBV29-1; D call uncertain. The germline gives CDR1 SQVTM, CDR2 ANQGSEA. The CDR3 totals 10 residues. V was shortened by 7 bases and J by 2 bases, with 5 bases between the two germline ends. The DNA for the CDR3 is TGCAGCGCACATCAAGAGACCCAGTACTTC. Translated: CSAHQETQYF.

CDR3 sequence: CASSPGTHIQPQHF. DNA of the CDR3: TGCGCCAGCAGCCCCGGGACACACATACAGCCCCAGCATTTT. The rearrangement uses TRBV4-3 and TRBJ1-5; D may be TRBD1 (6 bases). CDR1 and CDR2 from the germline V gene are LGHNA and YSLEER. With 4 bases removed from V and 7 bases from J, the gap between germline ends came to 14 bases. CDR3 length: 14 amino acids.

The rearrangement uses TRBV27 and TRBJ1-2; D gene uncertain. This CDR3 has 16 amino acids. The V end lost 4 bases, the J end lost 5 bases, and 20 bases lay between the germline ends. Germline V gives CDR1 MNHEY, CDR2 SMNVEV (reference sequence). For the CDR3, the DNA is TGTGCCAGCAGTTCGTTAAGGGAGCTGGCTACATATGGCTACACCTTC. It encodes CASSSLRELATYGYTF.

This clone was seen only once. This chain links TRBV10-3 with TRBJ1-2; TRBD1 is a possible D gene (6 bases). V was shortened by 2 bases and J by 2 bases, with 9 bases between the two germline ends. The CDR3 sequence is 14 residues long. The germline V gene has CDR1 ENHRY and CDR2 SYGVKD. CDR3 sequence: CAISEAGANYGYTF. CDR3 coding DNA: TGTGCCATCAGTGAGGCAGGGGCCAACTATGGCTACACCTTC.

This clone showed up just a few times. The chain uses TRBV5-5 and TRBJ2-7; 8 bases map to TRBD1. The germline CDR1 and CDR2 sequences are SGHKS and YYEKEE (reference sequence). With 4 bases clipped from V and 5 bases from J, the junction kept 14 bases outside the gene matches. This CDR3 region has 16 residues. CDR3 loop: CASSRTVGQGFNEQYF. In DNA, the CDR3 is TGTGCCAGCAGCCGGACCGTAGGACAGGGATTTAACGAGCAGTACTTC.

This sequence joins TRBV5-1 and TRBJ1-6; 9 bases are a match to TRBD1. V lost 4 bases and J lost 8; bases outside the gene matches: 7. Per the germline V gene, CDR1 is SGHRS and CDR2 is YFSETQ. This CDR3 contains 15 residues. The CDR3 bases are TGCGCCAGCAGCCGACAGGGGGGACGGGATTCACCCCTCCACTTT. Protein sequence: CASSRQGGRDSPLHF.

This sequence joins TRBV4-2 and TRBJ2-2; weak D call: TRBD1 (6 bases). The CDR3 has 15 residues. CDR1 is LGHNA and CDR2 is YNFKEQ in the germline V gene. Trimming pared 7 bases from V and 1 base from J, leaving 13 bases between. The CDR3 loop reads CASMDEGGNTGELFF. The CDR3 bases are TGTGCCAGCATGGATGAAGGGGGGAACACCGGGGAGCTGTTTTTT.

The chain links TRBV9 to TRBJ2-5, with 7 bases identical to TRBD2. V lost 4 bases and J lost 5; bases outside the gene matches: 5. This CDR3 contains 13 residues. Germline V lookup: CDR1 SGDLS, CDR2 YYNGEE. The DNA of the CDR3 is TGTGCCAGCAGCTCCCCCGGGAGGGAGACCCAGTACTTC. Translated, it gives CASSSPGRETQYF.

V and J are TRBV2 and TRBJ2-6, with D perhaps matching TRBD1 (5 bases). Trimming shortened V by 7 bases and J by 0 bases, and 13 bases separated the two germline ends. This CDR3 contains 16 residues. The germline V gene encodes CDR1 SNHLY and CDR2 FYNNEI. The CDR3 loop reads CASNSQGSSGANVLTF. The CDR3 coding sequence is TGTGCCAGCAATAGTCAGGGAAGCTCTGGGGCCAACGTCCTGACTTTC.

The genes are TRBV6-1 and TRBJ2-4, with D perhaps TRBD2 (7 bases). V was pared by 3 bases and J by 0 bases, with 18 bases between. This CDR3 spans 18 amino acids. From germline, CDR1 is MNHNS and CDR2 SASEGT. CDR3 sequence reads: CASSDYRRGALAKNIQYF. The CDR3 nucleotides are TGTGCCAGCAGTGATTATAGACGGGGGGCCTTAGCCAAAAACATTCAGTACTTC.

The chain is built from TRBV6-1 and TRBJ1-2, with TRBD1 identical over 7 bases. Germline values: CDR1 MNHNS, CDR2 SASEGT. The CDR3 has 13 residues. J was trimmed by 3 bases and V by 5 bases; bases with no gene match: 3. The CDR3 spells CASSNGQDYGYTF. Written as DNA, the CDR3 is TGTGCCAGCAGTAATGGACAGGACTATGGCTACACCTTC.

The chain uses TRBV5-1 and TRBJ1-1; possible D gene TRBD1, 6 bases. The V end lost 6 bases, the J end lost 3 bases, and 12 bases lay between the germline ends. Germline loops: CDR1 SGHRS, CDR2 YFSETQ. This CDR3 is 13 amino acids long. The CDR3 here is CASNGGLDTEAFF. The CDR3 DNA sequence: TGCGCCAGCAATGGGGGCTTGGACACTGAAGCTTTCTTT.

The chain links TRBV15 to TRBJ1-6; perhaps TRBD1 as D (6 bases). The length of the CDR3 is 16 residues. V was pared by 8 bases and J by 7 bases, with 21 bases between. Germline CDR1 LNHNV, CDR2 YYDKDF (reference sequence). The CDR3 nucleotides read TGTGCCACCTCGAGGGGGATCGCGCCGGGGAATTCACCCCTCCACTTT. It yields the protein CATSRGIAPGNSPLHF.

The CDR3 DNA follows: TGTGCCAGCACCTTGACAGGGAATGAGCAGTTCTTC. It specifies CASTLTGNEQFF. The chain couples TRBV28 to TRBJ2-1; the match to TRBD1 covers 7 bases. Germline V CDR1 and CDR2: MDHEN, SYDVKM. The trim removed 7 bases at V and 7 bases at J, leaving 4 bases unmatched. The CDR3 covers 12 residues.

J is TRBJ2-3 and V is TRBV27; the D gene is possibly TRBD2 (6 bases). V shed 2 bases and J shed 1 base, with 10 bases lying between them. The CDR3 loop spans 15 amino acids. Germline lookup yields CDR1 MNHEY and CDR2 SMNVEV (reference sequence). In nucleotides, the CDR3 is TGTGCCAGCAGTTTACAAGGGGAGGGCACAGATACGCAGTATTTT. This codes for CASSLQGEGTDTQYF.

This chain uses TRBV28 with TRBJ2-1, with 9 nucleotides matching TRBD2. Germline trimming cut 8 bases from V and 9 bases from J; bases unmatched to any gene: 11. CDR1 MDHEN and CDR2 SYDVKM come from the germline V gene. This CDR3 spans 14 amino acids. DNA of the CDR3: TGTGCCAGCCTTGGGGCGGGGGGGTTCAGTGAGCAGTTCTTC. Translating it yields CASLGAGGFSEQFF.

This clone has just a few counts. V gene TRBV7-9 combines with J gene TRBJ2-7, with D maybe TRBD1 (5 bases). This CDR3 has 16 amino acids. Germline CDR1 reads SEHNR; CDR2 reads FQNEAQ (reference sequence). Trimming removed 5 bases at V and 3 bases at J, with 20 bases between. CDR3 loop: CASSLRRGQANYEQYF. The CDR3 region has the DNA TGTGCCAGCAGCCTCCGTAGGGGCCAAGCCAACTACGAGCAGTACTTC.

The J gene is TRBJ1-2, the V gene TRBV15; D is uncertain. Trimming took off 0 bases at V and 8 bases at J, with 13 bases between the two ends. Germline CDR1 reads LNHNV; CDR2 reads YYDKDF (reference sequence). The CDR3 runs 14 residues. The CDR3 sequence is CATSRDQRVGGYTF. In DNA form, the CDR3 reads TGTGCCACCAGCAGAGATCAGAGGGTAGGGGGCTACACCTTC. The whole variable domain, remainder taken from reference TRBV15 and TRBJ1-2, is DAMVIQNPRYQVTQFGKPVTLSCSQTLNHNVMYWYQQKSSQAPKLLFHYYDKDFNNEADTPDNFQSRRPNTSFCFLDIRSPGLGDTAMYLCATSRDQRVGGYTFGSGTRLTVV.

This chain uses TRBV29-1 with TRBJ1-4; 12 bases match TRBD1. Germline V gene lookup returns CDR1 SQVTM and CDR2 ANQGSEA. The CDR3 extends over 12 amino acids. The V gene end was trimmed by 7 bases and the J gene end by 10 bases; junction bases not matched to a gene: 4. CDR3 in amino acids: CSAGQGAGKLFF. As DNA, the CDR3 is TGCAGCGCGGGACAGGGGGCCGGAAAACTGTTTTTT.

This chain uses TRBV18 with TRBJ1-1, with TRBD1 identical over 8 bases. With 3 bases clipped from V and 1 base from J, the junction kept 10 bases outside the gene matches. CDR1 is KGHSH and CDR2 is LQKENI in the germline V gene. This CDR3 region has 17 residues. CDR3 DNA sequence: TGTGCCAGCTCACCCACAGGGGGATCGTTGGGGAACACTGAAGCTTTCTTT. It is translated as CASSPTGGSLGNTEAFF.